Following are 12 T cell receptor beta chains from one sample sequenced in a study of cytomegalovirus exposure and HLA in healthy donors. The PCR had 60 Vbeta and 13 Jbeta primers. Profiled with immunoSEQ multiplex PCR; TCRdb holds only in-frame clones, not every one. The table shows 90,000 to 110,000 clones, with around 15% occurring only once. What was sequenced was PBMCs. These receptors all come from a female donor in good health and CMV-seronegative.

This rearrangement joins TRBV4-2 to TRBJ2-3; 9 bases align to TRBD2. This CDR3 spans 15 amino acids. The V gene's germline CDR1 is LGHNA and CDR2 YNFKEQ. V shed 4 bases, J shed 3 bases, and the junction held 5 bases outside the gene matches. CDR3 protein: CASSPNLAGTDTQYF. The CDR3 DNA is TGTGCCAGCAGCCCAAACCTAGCGGGAACAGATACGCAGTATTTT.

Concerning this clone itself: The CDR3 end shows no conserved phenylalanine or tryptophan, and so a read error is likely. V usage is TRBV9 and J usage is TRBJ1-1, with unresolved D. V shed 4 bases and J shed 1 base, with 14 bases lying between them. CDR1 SGDLS and CDR2 YYNGEE come from the germline V gene. The CDR3 loop spans 15 amino acids. The CDR3 loop reads CASSPPAKGNTEAFL. In DNA, the CDR3 is TGTGCCAGCAGCCCCCCCGCGAAGGGGAACACTGAAGCTTTCCTT.

This clone was counted only a few times. The chain is built from TRBV2 and TRBJ2-7, with 9 bases matching TRBD2. The CDR3 length is 16 residues. The junction had 15 bases not matched to a gene; V was cut back by 8 bases and J by 4 bases. Per germline, CDR1 SNHLY and CDR2 FYNNEI. CDR3: CASSLLPSGITYEQYF. Here the CDR3 DNA reads TGTGCCAGCTCCCTGCTTCCTAGCGGGATTACTTACGAGCAGTACTTC.

Only a few counts were recorded for this clone. The chain combines TRBV28 with TRBJ2-7; D not certain. Germline CDR1 reads MDHEN; CDR2 reads SYDVKM. The CDR3 consists of 13 residues. The germline V and J ends were trimmed by 2 bases and 4 bases, with 9 bases remaining between them. This chain's CDR3 is CASSLQDKYEQYF. The DNA of the CDR3 is TGTGCCAGCAGTTTACAAGACAAGTACGAGCAGTACTTC. Drawing the rest from reference TRBV28 and TRBJ2-7, the complete variable domain is DVKVTQSSRYLVKRTGEKVFLECVQDMDHENMFWYRQDPGLGLRLIYFSYDVKMKEKGDIPEGYSVSREKKERFSLILESASTNQTSMYLCASSLQDKYEQYFGPGTRLTVT.

This clone came up a few times. The chain combines TRBV6-5 with TRBJ2-5; 8 nucleotides line up with TRBD2. There are 14 residues in the CDR3. Germline lookup yields CDR1 MNHEY and CDR2 SVGAGI. V trimming: 4 bases; J trimming: 7 bases; junction bases outside the gene matches: 8. The CDR3 sequence: CASSLSGSGGTQYF. The CDR3 nucleotides read TGTGCCAGCAGTTTGAGCGGGAGCGGGGGGACCCAGTACTTC.

The chain carries TRBV19 and TRBJ1-4; perhaps TRBD1 as D (5 bases). CDR3 length equals 14 residues. V lost 3 bases, J lost 6 bases, and 11 bases lay in between. Germline lookup yields CDR1 LNHDA and CDR2 SQIVND (reference sequence). As DNA, the CDR3 is TGTGCCAGTAGTATCCAAGGAGGGGATGAAAAACTGTTTTTT. It codes for CASSIQGGDEKLFF.

This chain joins TRBV10-3 and TRBJ2-7; the match to TRBD2 covers 12 bases. V shed 3 bases, J shed 3 bases, and the junction held 15 bases outside the gene matches. Germline V lookup: CDR1 ENHRY, CDR2 SYGVKD. The CDR3 has 19 amino acids. CDR3 coding DNA: TGTGCCATCAGTGACTCTGGACAAGGACTAGCGGGGCCTCACTACGAGCAGTACTTC. Translating it yields CAISDSGQGLAGPHYEQYF.

In its sample, this clone was seen a few times. The chain links TRBV5-6 to TRBJ1-1; D may be TRBD1 (5 bases). The CDR3 has 14 amino acids. Per germline, CDR1 SGHDT and CDR2 YYEEEE. Trimming left V 1 base short and J 5 bases short, with 12 bases between. Written as DNA, the CDR3 is TGTGCCAGCAGCTTGTCTGGGGCTGGGACTGAAGCTTTCTTT. This gives the protein CASSLSGAGTEAFF.

The table lists this clone with a few counts. The chain links TRBV7-2 to TRBJ2-7; 11 positions match TRBD2. Per the germline V gene, CDR1 is SGHTA and CDR2 is FQGNSA. The CDR3 has 16 residues. With V trimmed by 2 bases and J by 3 bases, 6 bases remained unmatched. CDR3 sequence reads: CASSLTSGSNGYEQYF. The CDR3 bases are TGTGCCAGCAGCTTAACTAGCGGGAGTAATGGCTACGAGCAGTACTTC.

V gene TRBV6-5 combines with J gene TRBJ1-2; 7 bases are a match to TRBD1. Trimming at V came to 6 bases and at J to 5 bases, leaving 12 bases not matched to a gene. Germline CDR1 and CDR2: MNHEY and SVGAGI. This CDR3 region has 15 residues. The CDR3 DNA sequence: TGTGCCAGCAGCTCGCCGGGACAGTTAATGTATGGCTACACCTTC. Amino acid sequence: CASSSPGQLMYGYTF.

The chain carries TRBV13 and TRBJ2-1; 8 bases are a match to TRBD2. CDR1 and CDR2 from the germline V gene are PRHDT and FYEKMQ (reference sequence). V shed 5 bases and J 8 bases; nucleotides not matched to a gene: 11. The CDR3 has 15 residues. The CDR3 DNA reads TGTGCCAGCAGCCCCAGGACGGGAGGGCCGGATGAGCAGTTCTTC. Translated, it gives CASSPRTGGPDEQFF.

This clone turned up a few times. The chain couples TRBV6-4 to TRBJ2-3; no definite D call. With 3 bases removed from V and 1 base from J, the gap between germline ends came to 8 bases. CDR1 MRHNA and CDR2 SNTAGT come from the germline V gene. The CDR3 has 14 amino acids. CDR3 DNA: TGTGCCAGCAGTGAGCGGATAGGCACAGATACGCAGTATTTT. Protein product: CASSERIGTDTQYF.